This T cell receptor beta chain stems from a study of identical twins (dated by TCRdb to the mid-2010s). About the full investigation: TCR alpha and beta repertoires from monozygotic twins, unrelated adults of various ages and cord blood were deep-sequenced to test whether fetal clonotypes persist. Replicate twin experiments were performed at different times using different library preparation protocols to rule out contamination.

Measured from the cysteine to the phenylalanine, the CDR3 is 16 residues long. The kept DNA is CDR3 alone, 48 bases in frame from the first base. The germline V gene yields SGHVS for CDR1 and FQNEAQ for CDR2. V and J are trimmed by 5 bases and 5 bases, and the gene matches miss 11 bases of the junction. The library relied on 5' RACE. The instrument given in TCRdb is Illumina HiSeq 2000. Template switching introduced a universal primer binding site; the final cDNA contained a unique molecular identifier, enabling accurate counting of TCR cDNA molecules. First-strand cDNA for TCR alpha and beta chains was synthesized from specific primers in the conserved constant-segment region. Each cDNA library was double barcoded, with a SMART-Mk sample barcode plus Illumina barcodes, to control for contamination. TruSeq adapter sequences, together with Illumina sample barcodes, were added in two successive PCR steps. Sequencing of the TCR alpha and beta cDNA libraries was done on the Illumina HiSeq platform using custom primers. In the original analysis: MiGEC was used to process raw reads and extract unique molecular identifiers, and MiXCR was used to find CDR3 positions. Recombination models were inferred per individual with the repgenHMM and IGoR tools using an EM algorithm. The tcR package in R was used for shared clonotype analysis, with sharing normalized by the product of cloneset sizes. To study raw recombination free of thymic and clonal selection effects, out-of-frame nonproductive sequences were analyzed. TCRdb ran its own pipeline on the public reads, namely fastp trimming at Q25 and MiXCR clone calling, and kept in-frame beta chains. Each entry is one CDR3 protein sequence, shown with its most common DNA and genes. TCRdb, not the original authors, processed these V and J calls. Within this sample are 600,000 to 850,000 distinct CDR3 sequences, with approximately 18% of them counted one time only. In total, the top ten clones hold roughly 14% of the sample.

Beyond this particular receptor, the publication reports: In beta out-of-frame sequences, excess twin sharing was weaker, because having fewer shared sequences lowered the signal-to-noise ratio. Fewer insertions were carried by abundant cord blood beta clonotypes; a weaker similar trend was observed in young adult naive repertoires, while no such trend was observed in memory repertoires. Recombination models systematically underestimated out-of-frame TCR alpha sharing in monozygotic twins but agreed with sharing between unrelated individuals. Zero-insertion analyses could be partly confounded by invariant T cells such as MAIT and iNKT, although diverse VJ usage argued against such confounding for most clonotypes. Out-of-frame TCR alpha sequences shared between twins showed an excess of low generation-probability sequences compared with coincidental sharing between unrelated individuals. Because the same donors could not be followed over many years, the conclusions depended on cross-sectional statistical analysis.

Only healthy Caucasian donors were included. The twin cohort comprised three pairs of female monozygotic twins, all aged roughly 18 to 30 years. RNA for TCR libraries was isolated from peripheral blood mononuclear cells. This clonotype was seen more than once but under ten times. No antigen is known for it. No per-base quality is available; no much larger clone lies one base away. A further study also used this sample, focusing on T cells expressing NK-cell markers. As the second paper documents: TCR beta-chain repertoires were profiled in sorted CD3+CD56+NKG2C+, CD3+CD56+NKG2C- and CD3+CD56-NKG2C+ T-cell subsets from eight donors. Among the eight sequenced donors, seven were HCMV-seropositive and one was HCMV-seronegative. To restrict sorting to alphabetaTCR-expressing T cells, an anti-gammadeltaTCR antibody was added in several experiments. In roughly six donors, the dominant CD3+CD56+NKG2C+ clonotypes ranked among the top 10 CD8+ clonotypes, making up about 1.0-7.0% of CD8+ T cells. Those dominant clonotypes were again the most abundant among CD3+CD56-NKG2C+ cells in a handful of donors, at about 25-60.1%. Whether the expanded NKG2C-expressing T cell clones were specific for HCMV antigens remained unclear. Randomly selected healthy volunteers, three men and five women, were used as the eight sequenced donors. A commercial ELISA kit detecting HCMV-specific IgG in serum was used to determine HCMV serostatus. For more than five donors, bulk peripheral blood T-cell repertoires were also sequenced from unsorted PBMC. MIGEC handled demultiplexing of the reads and grouping by UMI, while MiTCR was used to assemble and quantify clonotypes. Only TCR cDNA sequences supported by at least two reads were kept to exclude erroneous sequences. Downstream repertoire analysis used the tcR package, and clonotypes were matched across fractions by CDR3 nucleotide sequence plus V segment. VDJmatch was used to annotate antigen specificity against VDJdb, with one amino acid substitution in CDR3 allowed.

Sequenced input: PBMCs. In this chain, TRBV7-8 is recombined with TRBJ2-5, with 10 bases aligning to TRBD2. The clonotype was recovered from a woman aged 18-35 years in good health. The CDR3 region reads CASSRSGGVSTETQYF. Here is the DNA: TGTGCCAGCAGCCGGAGCGGGGGGGTTTCTACGGAGACCCAGTACTTC.